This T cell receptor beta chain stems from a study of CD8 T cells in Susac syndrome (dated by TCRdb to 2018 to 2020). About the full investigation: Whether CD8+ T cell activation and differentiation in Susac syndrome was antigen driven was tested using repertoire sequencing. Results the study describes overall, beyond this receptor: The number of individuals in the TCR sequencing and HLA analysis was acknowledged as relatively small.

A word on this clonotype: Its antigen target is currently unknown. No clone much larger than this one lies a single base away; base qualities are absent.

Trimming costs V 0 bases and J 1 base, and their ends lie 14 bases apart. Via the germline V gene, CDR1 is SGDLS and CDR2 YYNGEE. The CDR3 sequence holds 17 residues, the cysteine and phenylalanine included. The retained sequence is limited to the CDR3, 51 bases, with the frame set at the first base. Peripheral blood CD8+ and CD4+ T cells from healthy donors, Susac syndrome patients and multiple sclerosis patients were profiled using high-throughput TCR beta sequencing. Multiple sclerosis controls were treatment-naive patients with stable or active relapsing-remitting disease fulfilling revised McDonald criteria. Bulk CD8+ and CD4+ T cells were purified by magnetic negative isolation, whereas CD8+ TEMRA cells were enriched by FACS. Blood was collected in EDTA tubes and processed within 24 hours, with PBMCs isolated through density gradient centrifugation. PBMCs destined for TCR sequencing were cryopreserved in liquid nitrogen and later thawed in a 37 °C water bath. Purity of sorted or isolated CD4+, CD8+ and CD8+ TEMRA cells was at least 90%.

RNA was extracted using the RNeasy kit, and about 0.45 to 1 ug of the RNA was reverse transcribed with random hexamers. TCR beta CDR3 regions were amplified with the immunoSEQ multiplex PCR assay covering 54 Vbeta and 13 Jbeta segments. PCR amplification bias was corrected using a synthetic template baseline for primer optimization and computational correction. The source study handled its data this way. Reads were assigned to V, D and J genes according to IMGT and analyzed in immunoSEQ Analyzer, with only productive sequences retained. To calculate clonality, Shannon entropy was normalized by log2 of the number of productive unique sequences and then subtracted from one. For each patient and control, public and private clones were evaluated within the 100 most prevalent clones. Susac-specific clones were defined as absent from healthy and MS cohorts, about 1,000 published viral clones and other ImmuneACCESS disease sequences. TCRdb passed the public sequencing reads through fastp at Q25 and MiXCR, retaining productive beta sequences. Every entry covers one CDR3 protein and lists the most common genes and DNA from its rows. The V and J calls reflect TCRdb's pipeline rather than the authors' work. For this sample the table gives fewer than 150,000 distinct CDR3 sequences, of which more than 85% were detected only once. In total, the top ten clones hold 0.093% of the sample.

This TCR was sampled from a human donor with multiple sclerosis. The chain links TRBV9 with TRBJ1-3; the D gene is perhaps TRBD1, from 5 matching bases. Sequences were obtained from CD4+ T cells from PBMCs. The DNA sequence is TGTGCCAGCAGCGTAGCTGACAGACTCCCATCTGGAAACACCATATATTTT. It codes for CASSVADRLPSGNTIYF.